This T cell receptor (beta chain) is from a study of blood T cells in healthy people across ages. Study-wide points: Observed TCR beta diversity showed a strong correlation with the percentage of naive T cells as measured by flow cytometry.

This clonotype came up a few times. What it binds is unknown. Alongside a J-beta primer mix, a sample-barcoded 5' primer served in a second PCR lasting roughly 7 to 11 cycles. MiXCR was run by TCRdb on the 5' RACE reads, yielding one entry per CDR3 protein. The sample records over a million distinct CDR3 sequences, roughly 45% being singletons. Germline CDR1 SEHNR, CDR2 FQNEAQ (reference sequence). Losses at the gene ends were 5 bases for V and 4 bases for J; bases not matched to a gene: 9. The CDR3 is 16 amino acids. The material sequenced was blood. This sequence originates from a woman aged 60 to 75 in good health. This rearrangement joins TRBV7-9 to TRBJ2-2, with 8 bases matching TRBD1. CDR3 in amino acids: CASSGDRGGGTGELFF. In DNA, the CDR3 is TGTGCCAGCAGCGGAGACAGGGGAGGTGGCACCGGGGAGCTGTTTTTT.